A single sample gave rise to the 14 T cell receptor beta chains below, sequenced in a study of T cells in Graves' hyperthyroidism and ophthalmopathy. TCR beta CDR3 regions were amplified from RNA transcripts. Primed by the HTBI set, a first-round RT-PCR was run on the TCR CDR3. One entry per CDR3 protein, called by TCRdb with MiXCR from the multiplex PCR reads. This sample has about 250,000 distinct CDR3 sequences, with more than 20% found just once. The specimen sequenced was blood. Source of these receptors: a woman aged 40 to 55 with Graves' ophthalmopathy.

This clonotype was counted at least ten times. The CDR3: CASSFGPSGYTF. CDR3 sequence (DNA): TGTGCCAGCAGTTTCGGCCCTTCGGGCTACACCTTC. The chain has TRBV28 and TRBJ1-2, with unresolved D. The V end was cut by 3 bases, the J end by 8 bases, with 10 bases between. Germline V gene lookup returns CDR1 MDHEN and CDR2 SYDVKM. This CDR3 comprises 12 residues.

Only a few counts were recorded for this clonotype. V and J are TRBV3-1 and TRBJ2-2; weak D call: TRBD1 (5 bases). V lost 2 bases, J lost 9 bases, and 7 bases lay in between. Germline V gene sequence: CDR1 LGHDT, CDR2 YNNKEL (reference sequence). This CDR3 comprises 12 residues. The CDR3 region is CASSQQGRELFF. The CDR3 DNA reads TGTGCCAGCAGCCAACAGGGCCGGGAGCTGTTTTTT.

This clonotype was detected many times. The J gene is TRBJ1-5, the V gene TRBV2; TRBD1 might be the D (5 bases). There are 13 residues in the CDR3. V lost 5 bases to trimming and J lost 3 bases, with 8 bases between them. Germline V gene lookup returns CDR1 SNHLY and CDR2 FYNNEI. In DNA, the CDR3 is TGTGCCAGCAGTCAGGGCTACAATCAGCCCCAGCATTTT. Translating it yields CASSQGYNQPQHF.

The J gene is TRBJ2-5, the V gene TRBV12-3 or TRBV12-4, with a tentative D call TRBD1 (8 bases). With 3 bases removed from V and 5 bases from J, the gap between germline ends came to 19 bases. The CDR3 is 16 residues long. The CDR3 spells CASSFGGRGTGETQYF. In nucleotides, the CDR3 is TGTGCCAGCAGTTTTGGGGGGAGGGGGACAGGCGAGACCCAGTACTTC.

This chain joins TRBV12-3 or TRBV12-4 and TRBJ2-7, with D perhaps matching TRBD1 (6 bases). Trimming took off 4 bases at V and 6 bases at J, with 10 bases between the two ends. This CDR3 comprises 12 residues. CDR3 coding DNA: TGTGCCAGCAGTTACAGGGTTCGCGAGCAGTACTTC. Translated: CASSYRVREQYF.

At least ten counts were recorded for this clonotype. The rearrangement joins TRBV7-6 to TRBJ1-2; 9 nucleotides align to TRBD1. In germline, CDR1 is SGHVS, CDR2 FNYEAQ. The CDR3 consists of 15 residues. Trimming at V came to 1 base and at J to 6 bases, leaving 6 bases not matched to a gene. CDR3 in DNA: TGTGCCAGCAGCTTAGGCCAACAGGGGGCTGATGGCTACACCTTC. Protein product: CASSLGQQGADGYTF. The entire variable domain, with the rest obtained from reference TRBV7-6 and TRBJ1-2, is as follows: GAGVSQSPRYKVTKRGQDVALRCDPISGHVSLYWYRQALGQGPEFLTYFNYEAQQDKSGLPNDRFSAERPEGSISTLTIQRTEQRDSAMYRCASSLGQQGADGYTFGSGTRLTVV.

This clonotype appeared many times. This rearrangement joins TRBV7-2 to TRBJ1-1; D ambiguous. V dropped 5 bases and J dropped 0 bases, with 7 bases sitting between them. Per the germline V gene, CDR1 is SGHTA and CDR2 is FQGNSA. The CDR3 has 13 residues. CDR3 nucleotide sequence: TGTGCCAGCAGCCCCCTTCTGAACACTGAAGCTTTCTTT. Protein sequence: CASSPLLNTEAFF.

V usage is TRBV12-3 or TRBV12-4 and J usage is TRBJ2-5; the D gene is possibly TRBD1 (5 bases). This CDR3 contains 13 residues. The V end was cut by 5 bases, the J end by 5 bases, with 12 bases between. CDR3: CASSPSSGETQYF. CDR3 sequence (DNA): TGTGCCAGCAGTCCTTCCTCAGGGGAGACCCAGTACTTC.

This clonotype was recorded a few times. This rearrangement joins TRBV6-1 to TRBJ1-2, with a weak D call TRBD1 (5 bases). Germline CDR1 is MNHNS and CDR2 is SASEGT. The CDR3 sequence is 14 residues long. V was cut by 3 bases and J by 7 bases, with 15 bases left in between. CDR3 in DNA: TGTGCCAGCAGTGAGCCGGGACGGCGGGGTGGCTACACCTTC. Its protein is CASSEPGRRGGYTF.

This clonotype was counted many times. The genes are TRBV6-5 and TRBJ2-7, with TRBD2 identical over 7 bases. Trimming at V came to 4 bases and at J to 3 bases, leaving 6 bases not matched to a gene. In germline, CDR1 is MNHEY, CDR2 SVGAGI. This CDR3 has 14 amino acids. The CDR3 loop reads CASSFQRDGYEQYF. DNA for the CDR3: TGTGCCAGCAGTTTTCAGCGGGACGGCTACGAGCAGTACTTC.

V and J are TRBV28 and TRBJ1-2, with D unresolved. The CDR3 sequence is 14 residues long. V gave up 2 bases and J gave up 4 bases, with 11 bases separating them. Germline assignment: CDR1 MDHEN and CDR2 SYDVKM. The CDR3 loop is CASSLMAAGYGYTF. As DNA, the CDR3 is TGTGCCAGCAGTTTAATGGCAGCAGGCTATGGCTACACCTTC.

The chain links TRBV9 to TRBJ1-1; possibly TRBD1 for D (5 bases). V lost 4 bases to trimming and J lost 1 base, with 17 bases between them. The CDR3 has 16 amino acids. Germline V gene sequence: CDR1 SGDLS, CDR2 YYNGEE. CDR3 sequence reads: CASSPSHPGPNTEAFF. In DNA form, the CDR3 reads TGTGCCAGCAGCCCATCACACCCGGGACCGAACACTGAAGCTTTCTTT.

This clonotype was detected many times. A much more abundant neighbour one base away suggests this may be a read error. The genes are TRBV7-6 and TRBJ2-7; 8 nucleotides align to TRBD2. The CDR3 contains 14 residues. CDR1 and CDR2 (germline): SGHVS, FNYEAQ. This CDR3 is CASSLSGSSYGQYF. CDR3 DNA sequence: TGTGCCAGCAGCCTAAGCGGGAGCTCCTACGGGCAGTACTTC.

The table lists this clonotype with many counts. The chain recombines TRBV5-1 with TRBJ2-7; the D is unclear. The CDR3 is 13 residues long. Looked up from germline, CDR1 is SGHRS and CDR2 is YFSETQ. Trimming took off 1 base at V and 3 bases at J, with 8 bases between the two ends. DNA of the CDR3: TGCGCCAGCAGCTTGCTCGGAATCTACGAGCAGTACTTC. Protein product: CASSLLGIYEQYF. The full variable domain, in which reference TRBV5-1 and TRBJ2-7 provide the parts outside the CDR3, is KAGVTQTPRYLIKTRGQQVTLSCSPISGHRSVSWYQQTPGQGLQFLFEYFSETQRNKGNFPGRFSGRQFSNSRSEMNVSTLELGDSALYLCASSLLGIYEQYFGPGTRLTVT.